This T cell receptor (beta chain) was retrieved from a study of cytomegalovirus exposure and HLA in healthy donors. About the study: Earlier results showed approximately 110 million unique TCR beta sequences derived from roughly 180 million T cells. General observations from the study: For TCR beta chains, V- and J-gene trimming was later linked to a missense DCLRE1C variant. CMV serostatus was the only immune exposure information that was available. Excluded: some indistinguishable V segments such as TRBV6-2 and TRBV6-3.

The germline V gene has CDR1 SGHVS and CDR2 FQNEAQ. The trim removed 3 bases at V and 0 bases at J, leaving 4 bases unmatched. CDR3 length equals 17 residues. This clone occurred once. The antigen remains undetermined. PCR was performed using 60 Vbeta and 13 Jbeta primers. Sequenced by immunoSEQ multiplex PCR; TCRdb stores in-frame clones only, minus some. The table shows approximately 220,000 clones, with around 83% occurring only once. Sequenced material: PBMCs. The V gene is TRBV7-8, the J gene TRBJ2-6; 8 bases are a match to TRBD1. This clonotype originated in a girl aged 5 to 17 in good health and CMV-seronegative. The CDR3 protein is CASSFAGGPSGANVLTF. The CDR3 nucleotides are TGTGCCAGCAGCTTTGCAGGGGGCCCCTCTGGGGCCAACGTCCTGACTTTC. Looking up the rest from reference TRBV7-8 and TRBJ2-6 gives the full variable domain: GAGVSQSPRYKVAKRGQDVALRCDPISGHVSLFWYQQALGQGPEFLTYFQNEAQLDKSGLPSDRFFAERPEGSVSTLKIQRTQQEDSAVYLCASSFAGGPSGANVLTFGAGSRLTVL.